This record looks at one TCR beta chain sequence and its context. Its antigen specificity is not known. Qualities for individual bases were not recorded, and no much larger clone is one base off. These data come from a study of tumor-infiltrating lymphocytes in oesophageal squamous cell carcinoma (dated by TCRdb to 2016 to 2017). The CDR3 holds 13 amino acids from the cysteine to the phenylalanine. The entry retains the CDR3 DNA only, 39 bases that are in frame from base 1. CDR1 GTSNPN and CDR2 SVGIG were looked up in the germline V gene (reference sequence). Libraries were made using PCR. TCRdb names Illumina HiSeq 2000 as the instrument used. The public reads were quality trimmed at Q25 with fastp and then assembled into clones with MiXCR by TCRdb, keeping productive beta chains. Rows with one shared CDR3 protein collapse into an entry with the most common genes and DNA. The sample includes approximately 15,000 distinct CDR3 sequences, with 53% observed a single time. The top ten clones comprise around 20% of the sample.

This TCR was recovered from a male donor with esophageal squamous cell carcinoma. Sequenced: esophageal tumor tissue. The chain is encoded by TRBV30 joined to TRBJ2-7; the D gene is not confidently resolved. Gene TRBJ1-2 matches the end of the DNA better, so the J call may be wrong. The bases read TGTGCCTGGAGTGGGCCGACTTTTCGCGGCTACACCTTC. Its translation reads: CAWSGPTFRGYTF.